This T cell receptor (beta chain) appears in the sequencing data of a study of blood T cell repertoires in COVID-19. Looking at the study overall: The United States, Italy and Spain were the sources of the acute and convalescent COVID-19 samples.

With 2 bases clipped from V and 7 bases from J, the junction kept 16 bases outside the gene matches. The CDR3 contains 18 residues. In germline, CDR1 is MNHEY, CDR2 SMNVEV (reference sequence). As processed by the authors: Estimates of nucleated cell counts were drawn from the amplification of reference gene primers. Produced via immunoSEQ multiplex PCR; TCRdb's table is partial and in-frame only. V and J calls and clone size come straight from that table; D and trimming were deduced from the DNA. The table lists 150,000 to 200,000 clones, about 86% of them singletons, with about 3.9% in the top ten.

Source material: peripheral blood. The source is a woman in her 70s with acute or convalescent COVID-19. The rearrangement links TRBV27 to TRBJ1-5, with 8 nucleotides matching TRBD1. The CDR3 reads CASSLTRPRQGRRQPQHF. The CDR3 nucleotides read TGTGCCAGCAGTTTAACCCGTCCCAGACAGGGGAGGCGACAGCCCCAGCATTTT.